Following are 12 T cell receptor beta chains from one sample sequenced in a study of blood T cell repertoires in COVID-19. Sequencing used immunoSEQ multiplex PCR; TCRdb keeps in-frame clones, though not all of them. This sample yields around 220,000 clones, of which over 80% are seen a single time; 6.8% belongs to the top ten. Sequencing input: PBMCs or T cells enriched from blood (not recorded which). These receptors were collected from a woman in her thirties or forties who had recovered from COVID-19.

This clone appeared many times. This chain joins TRBV2 and TRBJ2-5, with 10 bases matching TRBD2. Per germline, CDR1 SNHLY and CDR2 FYNNEI. The ends lost 6 bases at V and 5 bases at J; junction bases unmatched: 9. The CDR3 extends over 15 amino acids. The CDR3 region has the DNA TGTGCCAGCAGGGGGTCTAGCGGGAGTTCGGAGACCCAGTACTTC. It translates to CASRGSSGSSETQYF.

This clone was seen just once. The genes are TRBV10-1 and TRBJ2-1, with 11 bases fitting TRBD2. Germline V lookup: CDR1 WNHNN, CDR2 SYGVQD (reference sequence). Germline trimming cut 4 bases from V and 8 bases from J; bases unmatched to any gene: 7. CDR3 length: 15 residues. The CDR3 sequence is CASSAGTSGVYEQFF. The CDR3 DNA reads TGCGCCAGCAGTGCCGGGACTAGCGGAGTGTATGAGCAGTTCTTC.

This chain connects TRBV24-1 to TRBJ1-5, with 7 bases that match TRBD1. V shed 2 bases, J shed 4 bases, and the junction held 7 bases outside the gene matches. CDR3 size: 16 residues. CDR1 is KGHDR and CDR2 is SFDVKD in the germline V gene. The CDR3 DNA follows: TGTGCCACCAGTGATTCGAGACAGGGATGGAATCAGCCCCAGCATTTT. It yields the protein CATSDSRQGWNQPQHF.

The gene calls are TRBV10-3 and TRBJ1-4; TRBD1 is a possible D gene (6 bases). The CDR3 is made up of 15 amino acids. The V gene lost 6 bases and the J gene lost 4 bases, with 15 bases spanning the gap. Germline V gives CDR1 ENHRY, CDR2 SYGVKD. The CDR3 DNA follows: TGTGCCATCAGCGAGCAGGGGTTCCGTAATGAAAAACTGTTTTTT. This codes for CAISEQGFRNEKLFF.

This chain connects TRBV3-1 (or the pseudogene TRBV3-2) to TRBJ1-3, with D possibly TRBD1 on 6 matching bases. CDR3 size: 14 residues. Germline V CDR1 and CDR2: LGHDT, YNNKEL (reference sequence). V lost 5 bases, J lost 4 bases, and 12 bases lay in between. For the CDR3, the DNA is TGTGCCAGCAGCTCACAGGGCTTCGGAAACACCATATATTTT. Translated: CASSSQGFGNTIYF.

CDR3 in amino acids: CASRWGHQSSYNEQFF. The CDR3 nucleotides are TGTGCCAGTAGATGGGGACACCAGAGCTCCTACAATGAGCAGTTCTTC. The chain uses TRBV19 and TRBJ2-1; a weak D match, TRBD1 (6 bases). Germline CDR1 is LNHDA and CDR2 is SQIVND (reference sequence). V shed 6 bases and J shed 0 bases, with 15 bases lying between them. The CDR3 sequence is 16 residues long.

This rearrangement joins TRBV6-2 or TRBV6-3 to TRBJ2-7, with 7 positions matching TRBD2. Unmatched junction bases numbered 12, after V lost 6 bases and J lost 1 base. Germline V gene lookup returns CDR1 MNHEY and CDR2 SVGEGT. This CDR3 is built from 16 residues. CDR3: CASSPLERGRSYEQYV. For the CDR3, the DNA is TGTGCCAGCAGCCCACTCGAGCGGGGAAGATCCTACGAGCAGTACGTC.

On this clone itself: At one of its ends the junction is not consistent with the germline gene, which may arise from a read error. This chain connects TRBV25-1 to TRBJ2-1, with D possibly matching TRBD1 (5 bases). Germline V CDR1 and CDR2: MGHDK, SYGVNS. This CDR3 is built from 15 residues. The CDR3, as DNA: TGTGCCAGCAGTGAAGGGCAGGGCTCCGACAATGAGCAGTTCTTC. Translation: CASSEGQGSDNEQFF.

This clone was seen more than once but under ten times. The chain recombines TRBV27 with TRBJ1-6; D is undetermined. Per germline, CDR1 MNHEY and CDR2 SMNVEV (reference sequence). Trimming removed 6 bases at V and 6 bases at J, with 6 bases between. The CDR3 covers 12 residues. CDR3 amino acids: CASRFSNSPLHF. As DNA, the CDR3 is TGTGCCAGCAGATTCTCTAATTCACCCCTCCACTTT.

CDR3 residues: CASSLDAPTSGRVNTGELFF. DNA for the CDR3: TGTGCCAGCAGCTTAGATGCCCCGACTAGCGGGAGGGTGAACACCGGGGAGCTGTTTTTT. The chain uses TRBV7-6 and TRBJ2-2; 14 bases line up with TRBD2. CDR3 length: 20 amino acids. V shed 1 base and J 1 base; nucleotides not matched to a gene: 8. In germline, CDR1 is SGHVS, CDR2 FNYEAQ.

The chain joins TRBV6-5 to TRBJ1-2; D not certain. The germline V gene encodes CDR1 MNHEY and CDR2 SVGAGI. Trimming left V 6 bases short and J 4 bases short, with 9 bases between. The length of the CDR3 is 12 residues. The CDR3 bases are TGTGCCAGCAGGGGGAGGCCCTATGGCTACACCTTC. This encodes CASRGRPYGYTF.

This clone turned up a few times. The chain links TRBV7-9 to TRBJ1-2, with a tentative D call TRBD1 (6 bases). Trimming took 4 bases from V and 8 from J, leaving 23 bases between them. Germline-derived CDR1 and CDR2 are SEHNR and FQNEAQ (reference sequence). The CDR3 runs to 16 residues. The CDR3 is CASSSFRTAQVKGYTF. In nucleotides, the CDR3 is TGTGCCAGCAGCTCCTTTCGGACAGCACAGGTTAAAGGCTACACCTTC.